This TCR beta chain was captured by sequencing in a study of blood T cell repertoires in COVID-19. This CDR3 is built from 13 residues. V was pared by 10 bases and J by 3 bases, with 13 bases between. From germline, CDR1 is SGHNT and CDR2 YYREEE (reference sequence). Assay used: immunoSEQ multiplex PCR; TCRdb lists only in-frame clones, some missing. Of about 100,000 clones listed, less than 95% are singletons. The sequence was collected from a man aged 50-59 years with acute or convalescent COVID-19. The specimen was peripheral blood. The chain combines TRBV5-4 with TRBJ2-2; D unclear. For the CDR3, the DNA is TGTGCCCTAATGAAGCCTGACACCGGGGAGCTGTTTTTT. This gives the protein CALMKPDTGELFF. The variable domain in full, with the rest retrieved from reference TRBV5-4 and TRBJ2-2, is ETGVTQSPTHLIKTRGQQVTLRCSSQSGHNTVSWYQQALGQGPQFIFQYYREEENGRGNFPPRFSGLQFPNYSSELNVNALELDDSALYLCALMKPDTGELFFGEGSRLTVL.